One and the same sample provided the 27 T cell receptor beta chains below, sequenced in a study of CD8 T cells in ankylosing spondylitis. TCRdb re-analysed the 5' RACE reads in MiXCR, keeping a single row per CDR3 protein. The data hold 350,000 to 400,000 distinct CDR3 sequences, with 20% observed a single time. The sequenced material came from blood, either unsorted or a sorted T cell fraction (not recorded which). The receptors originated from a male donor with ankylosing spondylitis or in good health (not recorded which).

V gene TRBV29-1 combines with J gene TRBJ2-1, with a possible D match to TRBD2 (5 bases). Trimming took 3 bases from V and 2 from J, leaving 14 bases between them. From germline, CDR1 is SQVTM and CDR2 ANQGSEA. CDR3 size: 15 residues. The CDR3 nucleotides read TGCAGCGTTGATCCGGGGTCATCGGCCTACAATGAGCAGTTCTTC. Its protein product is CSVDPGSSAYNEQFF.

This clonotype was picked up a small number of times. The CDR3 spells CSVLSTKDKNIQYF. The CDR3 nucleotides read TGCAGCGTCCTAAGTACTAAGGACAAAAACATTCAGTACTTC. This rearrangement joins TRBV29-1 to TRBJ2-4; no definite D call. CDR1 SQVTM and CDR2 ANQGSEA come from the germline V gene. This CDR3 is built from 14 residues. V dropped 6 bases and J dropped 3 bases, with 15 bases sitting between them.

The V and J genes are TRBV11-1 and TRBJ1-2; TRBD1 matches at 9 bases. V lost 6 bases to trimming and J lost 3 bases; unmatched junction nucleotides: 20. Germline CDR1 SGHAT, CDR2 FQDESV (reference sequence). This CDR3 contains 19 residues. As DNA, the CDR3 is TGTGCCAGCAGTAGCCGGGACAGGGAAAGCGGCGGGCTAGACTATGGCTACACCTTC. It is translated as CASSSRDRESGGLDYGYTF.

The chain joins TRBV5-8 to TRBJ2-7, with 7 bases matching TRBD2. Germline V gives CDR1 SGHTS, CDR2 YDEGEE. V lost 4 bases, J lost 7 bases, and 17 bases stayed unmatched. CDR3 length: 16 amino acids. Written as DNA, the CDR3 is TGTGCCAGCAGCCTTCTGGGGGGGGGACGTACTCGGGAGCAGTACTTC. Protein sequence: CASSLLGGGRTREQYF.

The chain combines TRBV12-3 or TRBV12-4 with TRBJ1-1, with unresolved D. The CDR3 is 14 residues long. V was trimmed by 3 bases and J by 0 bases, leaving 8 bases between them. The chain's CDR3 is CASSFSAMNTEAFF. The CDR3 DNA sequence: TGTGCCAGCAGTTTCTCGGCCATGAACACTGAAGCTTTCTTT.

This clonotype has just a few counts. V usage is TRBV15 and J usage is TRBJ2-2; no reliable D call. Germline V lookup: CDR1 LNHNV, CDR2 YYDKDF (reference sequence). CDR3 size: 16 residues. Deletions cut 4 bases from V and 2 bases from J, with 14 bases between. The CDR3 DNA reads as TGTGCCACCAGCAAAAAAGCCGCCCCCAACACCGGGGAGCTGTTTTTT. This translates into CATSKKAAPNTGELFF.

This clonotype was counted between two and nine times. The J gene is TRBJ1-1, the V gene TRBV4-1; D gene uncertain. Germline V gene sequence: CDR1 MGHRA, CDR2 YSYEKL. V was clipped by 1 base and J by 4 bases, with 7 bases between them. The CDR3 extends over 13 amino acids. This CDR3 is CASSQGVSTEAFF. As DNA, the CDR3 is TGCGCCAGCAGCCAAGGAGTGAGCACTGAAGCTTTCTTT.

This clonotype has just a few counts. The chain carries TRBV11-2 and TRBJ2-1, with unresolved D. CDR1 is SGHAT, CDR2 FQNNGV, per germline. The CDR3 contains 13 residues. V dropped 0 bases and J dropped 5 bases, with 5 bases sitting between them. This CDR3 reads CASSLDGDNEQFF. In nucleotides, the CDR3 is TGTGCCAGCAGCTTAGACGGAGACAATGAGCAGTTCTTC.

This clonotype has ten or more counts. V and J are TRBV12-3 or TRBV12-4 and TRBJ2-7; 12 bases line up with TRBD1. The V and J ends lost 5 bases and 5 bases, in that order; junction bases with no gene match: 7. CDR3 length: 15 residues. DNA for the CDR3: TGTGCCAGCAGTGCCCGGGACAGGGGGCGGCACGAGCAGTACTTC. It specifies CASSARDRGRHEQYF.

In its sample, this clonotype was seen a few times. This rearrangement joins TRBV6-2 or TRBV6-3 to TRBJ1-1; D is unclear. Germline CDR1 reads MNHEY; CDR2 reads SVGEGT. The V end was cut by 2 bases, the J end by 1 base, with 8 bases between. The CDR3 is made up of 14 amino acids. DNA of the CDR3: TGTGCCAGCAGTTACGACCAAGCGAACACTGAAGCTTTCTTT. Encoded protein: CASSYDQANTEAFF.

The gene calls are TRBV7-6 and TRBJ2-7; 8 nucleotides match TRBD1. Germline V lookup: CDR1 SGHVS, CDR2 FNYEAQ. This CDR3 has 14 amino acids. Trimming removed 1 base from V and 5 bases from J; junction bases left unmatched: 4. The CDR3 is CASSLGAGGDEQYF. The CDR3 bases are TGTGCCAGCAGCTTAGGGGCAGGGGGCGACGAGCAGTACTTC.

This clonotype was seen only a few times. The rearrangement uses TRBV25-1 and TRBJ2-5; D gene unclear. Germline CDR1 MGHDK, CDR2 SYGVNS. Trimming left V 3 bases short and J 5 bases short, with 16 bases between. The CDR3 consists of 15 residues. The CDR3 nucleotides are TGTGCCAGCAGTGATATAGGCTTTGATGGGGAGACCCAGTACTTC. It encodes CASSDIGFDGETQYF.

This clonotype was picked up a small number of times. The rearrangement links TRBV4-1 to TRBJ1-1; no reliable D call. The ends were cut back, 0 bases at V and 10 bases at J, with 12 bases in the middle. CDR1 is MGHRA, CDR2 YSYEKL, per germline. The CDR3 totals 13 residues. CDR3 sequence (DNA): TGCGCCAGCAGCCAAGATTCCGGCCTATCAGCTTTCTTT. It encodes CASSQDSGLSAFF.

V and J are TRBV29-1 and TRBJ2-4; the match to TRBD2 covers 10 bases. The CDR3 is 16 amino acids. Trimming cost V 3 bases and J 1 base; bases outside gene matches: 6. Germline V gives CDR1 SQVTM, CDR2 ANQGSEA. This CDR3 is CSVDERGGSAKNIQYF. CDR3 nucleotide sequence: TGCAGCGTTGACGAGCGGGGGGGCTCGGCCAAAAACATTCAGTACTTC.

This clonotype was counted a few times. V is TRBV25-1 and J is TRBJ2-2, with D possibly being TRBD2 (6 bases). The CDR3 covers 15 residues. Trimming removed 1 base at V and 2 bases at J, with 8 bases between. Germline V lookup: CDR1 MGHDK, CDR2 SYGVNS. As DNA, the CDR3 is TGTGCCAGCAGTGAATTGGGAGGTAACACCGGGGAGCTGTTTTTT. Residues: CASSELGGNTGELFF.

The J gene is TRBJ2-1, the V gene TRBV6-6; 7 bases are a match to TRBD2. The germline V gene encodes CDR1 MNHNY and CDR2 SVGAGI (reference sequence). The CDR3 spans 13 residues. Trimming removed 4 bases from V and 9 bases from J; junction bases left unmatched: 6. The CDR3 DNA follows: TGTGCCAGCAGTTTGAACTGGGGGGGTGAGCAGTTCTTC. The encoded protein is CASSLNWGGEQFF.

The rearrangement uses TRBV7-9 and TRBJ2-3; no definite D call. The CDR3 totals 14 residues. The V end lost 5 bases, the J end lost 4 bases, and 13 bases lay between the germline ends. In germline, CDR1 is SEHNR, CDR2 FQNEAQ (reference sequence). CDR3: CASSPYIPADTQYF. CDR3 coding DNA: TGTGCCAGCAGCCCTTACATACCGGCAGATACGCAGTATTTT.

The CDR3 nucleotides read TGTGCCAGCACTAGGGTGATCGACAATGAGCAGTTCTTC. As protein: CASTRVIDNEQFF. The chain is built from TRBV12-3 or TRBV12-4 and TRBJ2-1; D is undetermined. CDR3 length: 13 amino acids. V lost 7 bases to trimming and J lost 5 bases, with 12 bases between them.

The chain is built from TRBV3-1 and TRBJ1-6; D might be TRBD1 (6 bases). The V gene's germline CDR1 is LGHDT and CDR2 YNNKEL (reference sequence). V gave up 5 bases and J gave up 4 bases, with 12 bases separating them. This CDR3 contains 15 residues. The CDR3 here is CASSTRDKYNSPLHF. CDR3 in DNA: TGTGCCAGCAGCACCCGGGACAAGTATAATTCACCCCTCCACTTT.

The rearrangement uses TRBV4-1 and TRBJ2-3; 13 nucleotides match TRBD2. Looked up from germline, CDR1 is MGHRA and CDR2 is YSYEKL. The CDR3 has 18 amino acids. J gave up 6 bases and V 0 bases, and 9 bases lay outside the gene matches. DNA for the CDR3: TGCGCCAGCAGCCAAGATGTGGGACTAGCGGGGTTAGGGGATACGCAGTATTTT. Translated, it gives CASSQDVGLAGLGDTQYF.

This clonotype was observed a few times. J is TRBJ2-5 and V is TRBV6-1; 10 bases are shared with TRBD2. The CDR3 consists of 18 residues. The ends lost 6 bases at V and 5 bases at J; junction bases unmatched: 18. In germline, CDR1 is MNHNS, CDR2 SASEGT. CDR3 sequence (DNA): TGTGCCAGCAGACACCTCTTGCCCTTAGCGGGGGGTTTGGAGACCCAGTACTTC. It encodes CASRHLLPLAGGLETQYF.

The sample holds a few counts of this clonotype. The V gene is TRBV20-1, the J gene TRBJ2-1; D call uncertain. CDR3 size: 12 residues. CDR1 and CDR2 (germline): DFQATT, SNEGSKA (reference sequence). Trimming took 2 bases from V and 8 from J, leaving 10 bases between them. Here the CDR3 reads CSARSAAHEQFF. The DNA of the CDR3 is TGCAGTGCTAGAAGCGCGGCCCATGAGCAGTTCTTC.

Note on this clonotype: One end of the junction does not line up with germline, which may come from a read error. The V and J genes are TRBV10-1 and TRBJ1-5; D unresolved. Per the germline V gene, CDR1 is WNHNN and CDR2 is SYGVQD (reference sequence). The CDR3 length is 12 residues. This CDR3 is CASSDGDQPQHF. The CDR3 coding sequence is TGCGCCAGCAGTGATGGGGATCAACCCCAGCATTTT.

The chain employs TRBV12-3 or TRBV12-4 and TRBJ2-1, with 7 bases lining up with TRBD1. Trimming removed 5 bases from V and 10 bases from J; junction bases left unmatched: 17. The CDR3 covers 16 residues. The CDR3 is CASSNNRDSRRIEQFF. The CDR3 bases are TGTGCCAGCAGTAACAACCGGGACAGCCGGAGAATCGAGCAGTTCTTC.

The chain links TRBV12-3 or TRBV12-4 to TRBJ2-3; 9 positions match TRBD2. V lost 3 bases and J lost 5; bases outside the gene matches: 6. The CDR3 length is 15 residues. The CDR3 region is CASSFPAGGKDTQYF. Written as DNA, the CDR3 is TGTGCCAGCAGTTTCCCAGCGGGGGGAAAAGATACGCAGTATTTT.

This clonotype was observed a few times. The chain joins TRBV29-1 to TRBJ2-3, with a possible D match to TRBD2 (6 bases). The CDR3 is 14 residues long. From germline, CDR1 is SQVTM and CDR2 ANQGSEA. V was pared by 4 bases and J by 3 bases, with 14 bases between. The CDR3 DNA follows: TGCAGCGTTGGCGGGGAACCGACGACAGATACGCAGTATTTT. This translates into CSVGGEPTTDTQYF.

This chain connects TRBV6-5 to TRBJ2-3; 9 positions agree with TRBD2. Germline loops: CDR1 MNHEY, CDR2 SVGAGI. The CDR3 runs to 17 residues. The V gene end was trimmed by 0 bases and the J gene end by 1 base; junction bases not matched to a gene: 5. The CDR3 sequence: CASSYSAKRGGTDTQYF. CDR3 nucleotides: TGTGCCAGCAGTTACTCGGCCAAGCGGGGGGGCACAGATACGCAGTATTTT.